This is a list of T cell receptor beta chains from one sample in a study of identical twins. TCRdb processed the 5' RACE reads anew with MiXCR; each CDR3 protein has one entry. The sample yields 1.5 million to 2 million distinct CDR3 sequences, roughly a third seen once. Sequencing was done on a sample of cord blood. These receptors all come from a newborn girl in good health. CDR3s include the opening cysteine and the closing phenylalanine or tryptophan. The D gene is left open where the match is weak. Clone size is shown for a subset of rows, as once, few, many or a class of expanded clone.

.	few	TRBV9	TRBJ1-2	TGTGCCAGCAGCGTTTACGGGGATCTCGGGAACTATGGCTACACCTTC	CASSVYGDLGNYGYTF
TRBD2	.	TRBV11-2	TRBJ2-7	TGTGCCAGCAGCTTAAGGGGACTAGCGGAATACAATGAGCAGTACTTC	CASSLRGLAEYNEQYF
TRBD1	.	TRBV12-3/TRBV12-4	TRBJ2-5	TGTGCCAGCACCCTGGACAGGGCGGCGTGGAATGAGCAGTACTTC	CASTLDRAAWNEQYF
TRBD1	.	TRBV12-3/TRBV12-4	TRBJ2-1	TGTACCAGCAGGGCGGGACAGGGATTCTACAATGAGCAGTTCTTC	CTSRAGQGFYNEQFF
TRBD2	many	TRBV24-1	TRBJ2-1	TGTGCCACCAGTAGCGGGAGGGCCTACAATGAGCAGTTCTTC	CATSSGRAYNEQFF
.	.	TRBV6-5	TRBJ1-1	TGTGCCAGCAGGCCCATCGACAGGTTGACTGAAGCTTTCTTT	CASRPIDRLTEAFF
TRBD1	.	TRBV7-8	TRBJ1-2	TGTGCCAGCAGCTTAGTGGCGGGACAGGGCGGCTATGGCTACACCTTC	CASSLVAGQGGYGYTF
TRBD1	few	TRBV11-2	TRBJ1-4	TGTGCCAGCAGCTATCAGGGGACAGGGCATGAAAAACTGTTTTTT	CASSYQGTGHEKLFF
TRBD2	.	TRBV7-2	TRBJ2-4	TGTGCCAGCAGCATACCGGGACTAGCGGGGGAACAGTACTTC	CASSIPGLAGEQYF
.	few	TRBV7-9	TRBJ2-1	TGTGCCGGCAGCCCCGGGGGTTTGAATGAGCAGTTCTTC	CAGSPGGLNEQFF
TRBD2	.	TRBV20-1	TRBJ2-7	TGCAGTGCGAGTGTGCGGGAGGGCTTCCACGAGCAGTACTTC	CSASVREGFHEQYF
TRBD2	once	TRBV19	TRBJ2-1	TGTGCCAGTAGTATATTTCCGACTAGCTCTATCTACAATGAGCAGTTCTTC	CASSIFPTSSIYNEQFF
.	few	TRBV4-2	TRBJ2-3	TGTGCCAGCAGCCACCCTTCGGCGGATCCAGATACGCAGTATTTT	CASSHPSADPDTQYF
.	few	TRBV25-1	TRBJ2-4	TGTGCCAGCAGTGAATCCGGGGTAGCCAAAAACATTCAGTACTTC	CASSESGVAKNIQYF
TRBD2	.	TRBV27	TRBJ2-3	TGTGCCAGCACCCCCTTGACTAGCGGGAGGTGGGCAGATACGCAGTATTTT	CASTPLTSGRWADTQYF
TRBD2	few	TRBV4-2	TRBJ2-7	TGTGCCAGCAGCGAATCTAGCGGGAGGGTATACGAGCAGTACTTC	CASSESSGRVYEQYF
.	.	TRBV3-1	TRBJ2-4	TGTGCCAGCAGCCCTACTATGGCCAAAAGCATTCAGTACTTC	CASSPTMAKSIQYF
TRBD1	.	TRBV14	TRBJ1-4	TGTGCCAGCAGCCCCCGGACAGGGGGAGAAAAACTGTTTTTT	CASSPRTGGEKLFF
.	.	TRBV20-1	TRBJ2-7	TGCAGTGCTAGAGATCTCTCCGTTTATTCCTACGAGCAGTACTTC	CSARDLSVYSYEQYF
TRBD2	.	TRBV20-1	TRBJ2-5	TGCAGTGCTGTCCGGGCTAGCGGGAAAGCGACCCAGTACTTC	CSAVRASGKATQYF